The clone carrying this T cell receptor (beta chain) has ten or more counts. The antigen is not known. Template material for amplifying TCR beta CDR3 regions consisted of RNA transcripts. TCR CDR3 underwent first-round RT-PCR with the HTBI primer set. Using its own MiXCR run on the multiplex PCR reads, TCRdb lists one record per CDR3 protein. The data hold fewer than 800,000 distinct CDR3 sequences, with roughly 15% observed a single time. The source of the sample is a study of T cells in Graves' hyperthyroidism and ophthalmopathy. Regarding the study as a whole: Clonotypes that were expanded in thyroid above 0.001 mostly appeared in blood too.

The V end was cut by 5 bases, the J end by 0 bases, with 17 bases between. The CDR3 is 16 amino acids. Thyroid ultrasound and orbital computed tomography, with clinical symptoms and serum thyroxine and TRAb, informed diagnoses. The chain is built from TRBV12-3 or TRBV12-4 and TRBJ2-7, with D perhaps being TRBD1 or TRBD2 (5 bases each). The TCR comes from a man in his late teens or twenties with Graves' hyperthyroidism. The sample comprised blood. CDR3 bases: TGTGCCAGCAGTCCGGGACGGAGGACCTTCTCCTACGAGCAGTACTTC. This codes for CASSPGRRTFSYEQYF.